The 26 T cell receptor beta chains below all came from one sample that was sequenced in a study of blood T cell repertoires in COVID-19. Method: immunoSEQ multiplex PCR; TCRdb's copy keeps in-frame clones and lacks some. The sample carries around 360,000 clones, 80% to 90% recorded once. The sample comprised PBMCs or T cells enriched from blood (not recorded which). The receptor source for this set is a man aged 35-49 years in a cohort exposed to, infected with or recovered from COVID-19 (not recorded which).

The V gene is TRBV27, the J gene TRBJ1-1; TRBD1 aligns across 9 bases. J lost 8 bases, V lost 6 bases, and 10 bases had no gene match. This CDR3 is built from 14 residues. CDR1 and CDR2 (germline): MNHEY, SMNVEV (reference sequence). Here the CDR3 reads CASRETGGASEAFF. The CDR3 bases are TGTGCCAGCAGAGAAACAGGGGGCGCGTCCGAAGCTTTCTTT.

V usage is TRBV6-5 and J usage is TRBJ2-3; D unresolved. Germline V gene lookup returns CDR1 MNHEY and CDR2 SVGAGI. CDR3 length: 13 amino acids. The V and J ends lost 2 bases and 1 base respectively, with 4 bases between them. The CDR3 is CASSYGRTDTQYF. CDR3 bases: TGTGCCAGCAGTTACGGCCGCACAGATACGCAGTATTTT.

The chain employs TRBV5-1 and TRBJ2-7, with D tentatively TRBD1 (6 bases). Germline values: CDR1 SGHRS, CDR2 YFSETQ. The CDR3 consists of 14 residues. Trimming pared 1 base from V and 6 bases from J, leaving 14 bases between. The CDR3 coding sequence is TGCGCCAGCAGCTTGCGGCAGGGGAAGATCGAGCAGTACTTC. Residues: CASSLRQGKIEQYF.

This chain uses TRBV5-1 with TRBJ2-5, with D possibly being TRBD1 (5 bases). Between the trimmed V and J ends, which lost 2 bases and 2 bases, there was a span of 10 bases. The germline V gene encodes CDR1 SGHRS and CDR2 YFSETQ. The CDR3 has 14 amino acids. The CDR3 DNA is TGCGCCAGCAGCTTCCCGACAGCACAAGAGACCCAGTACTTC. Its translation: CASSFPTAQETQYF.

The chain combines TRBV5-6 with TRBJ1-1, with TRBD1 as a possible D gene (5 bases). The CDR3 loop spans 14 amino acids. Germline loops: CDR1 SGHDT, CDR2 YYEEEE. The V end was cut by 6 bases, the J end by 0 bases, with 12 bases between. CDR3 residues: CASTRTGLNTEAFF. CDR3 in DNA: TGTGCCAGCACGCGAACAGGACTGAACACTGAAGCTTTCTTT.

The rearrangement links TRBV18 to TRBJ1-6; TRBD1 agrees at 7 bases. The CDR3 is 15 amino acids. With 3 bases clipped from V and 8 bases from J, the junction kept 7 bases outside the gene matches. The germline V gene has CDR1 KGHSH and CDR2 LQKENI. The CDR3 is CASSPRDSLYSPLHF. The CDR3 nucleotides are TGTGCCAGCTCACCGAGGGACAGCCTTTATTCACCCCTCCACTTT.

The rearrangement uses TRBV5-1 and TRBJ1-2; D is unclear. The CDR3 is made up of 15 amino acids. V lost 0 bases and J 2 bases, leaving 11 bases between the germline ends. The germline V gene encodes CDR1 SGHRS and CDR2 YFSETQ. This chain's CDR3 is CASSLGATSNYGYTF. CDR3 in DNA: TGCGCCAGCAGCTTGGGGGCCACATCCAACTATGGCTACACCTTC.

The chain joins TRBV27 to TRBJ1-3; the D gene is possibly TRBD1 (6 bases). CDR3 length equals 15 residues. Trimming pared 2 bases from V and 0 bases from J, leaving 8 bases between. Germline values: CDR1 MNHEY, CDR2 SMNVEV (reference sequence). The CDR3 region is CASSLQGHSGNTIYF. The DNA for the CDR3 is TGTGCCAGCAGTTTACAGGGGCACTCTGGAAACACCATATATTTT.

This CDR3 reads CATSDKAGGIEQFF. CDR3 bases: TGTGCCACCAGTGACAAGGCAGGGGGCATTGAGCAGTTCTTC. The chain has TRBV24-1 and TRBJ2-1, with 8 bases lining up with TRBD1. Per germline, CDR1 KGHDR and CDR2 SFDVKD. This CDR3 is built from 14 residues. The V segment lost 4 bases and the J segment 9 bases; nucleotides outside the gene matches: 7.

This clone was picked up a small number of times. In DNA, the CDR3 is TGTGCCAGCACCCTTACAGGGGGCGGAAACACCATATATTTT. Amino acid sequence: CASTLTGGGNTIYF. The genes are TRBV6-5 and TRBJ1-3; 9 nucleotides match TRBD1. Germline CDR1 and CDR2: MNHEY and SVGAGI. The CDR3 totals 14 residues. Trimming at V came to 7 bases and at J to 4 bases, leaving 5 bases not matched to a gene.

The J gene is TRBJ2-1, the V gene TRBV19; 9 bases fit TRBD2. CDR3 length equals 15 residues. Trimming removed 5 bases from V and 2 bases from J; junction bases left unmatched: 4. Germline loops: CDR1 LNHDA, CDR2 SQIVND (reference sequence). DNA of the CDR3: TGTGCCAGTAGTCGTAGCGGGAGCCCCTACAATGAGCAGTTCTTC. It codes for CASSRSGSPYNEQFF.

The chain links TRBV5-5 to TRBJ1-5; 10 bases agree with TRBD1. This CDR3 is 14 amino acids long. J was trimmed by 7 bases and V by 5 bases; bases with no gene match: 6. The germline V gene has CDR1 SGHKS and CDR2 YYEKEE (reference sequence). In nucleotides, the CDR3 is TGTGCCAGCAGACGGGACAGGGGTGACCAGCCCCAGCATTTT. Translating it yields CASRRDRGDQPQHF.

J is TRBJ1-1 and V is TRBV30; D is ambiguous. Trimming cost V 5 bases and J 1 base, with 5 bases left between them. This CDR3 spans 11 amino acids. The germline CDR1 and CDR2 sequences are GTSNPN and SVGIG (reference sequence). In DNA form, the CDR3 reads TGTGCCTGGGGCAAGAACACTGAAGCTTTCTTT. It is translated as CAWGKNTEAFF.

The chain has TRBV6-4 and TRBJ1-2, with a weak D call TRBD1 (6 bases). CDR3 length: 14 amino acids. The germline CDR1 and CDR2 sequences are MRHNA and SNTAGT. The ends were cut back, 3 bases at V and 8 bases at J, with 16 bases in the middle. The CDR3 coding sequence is TGTGCCAGCAGTGAGTACGACAGGATCGGGGGCTACACCTTC. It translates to CASSEYDRIGGYTF.

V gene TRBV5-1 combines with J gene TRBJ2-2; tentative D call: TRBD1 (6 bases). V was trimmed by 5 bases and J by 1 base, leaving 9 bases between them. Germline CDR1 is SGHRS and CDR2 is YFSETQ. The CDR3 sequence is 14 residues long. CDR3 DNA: TGCGCCAGCAGAACGGGACAGAACACCGGGGAGCTGTTTTTT. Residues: CASRTGQNTGELFF.

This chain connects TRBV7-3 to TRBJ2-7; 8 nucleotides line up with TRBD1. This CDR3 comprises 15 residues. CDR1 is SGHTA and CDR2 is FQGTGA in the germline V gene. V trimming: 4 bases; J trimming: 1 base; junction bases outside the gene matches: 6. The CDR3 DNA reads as TGTGCCAGCAGCTCCCGGGACAGGCGTTCCTACGAGCAGTACTTC. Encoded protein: CASSSRDRRSYEQYF.

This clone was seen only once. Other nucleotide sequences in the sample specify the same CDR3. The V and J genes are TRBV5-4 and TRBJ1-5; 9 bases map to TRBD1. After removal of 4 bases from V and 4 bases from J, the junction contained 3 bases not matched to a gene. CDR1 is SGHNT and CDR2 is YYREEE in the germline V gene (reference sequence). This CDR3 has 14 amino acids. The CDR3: CASSPGQGNQPQHF. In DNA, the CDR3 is TGTGCCAGCAGCCCCGGACAGGGGAATCAGCCCCAGCATTTT.

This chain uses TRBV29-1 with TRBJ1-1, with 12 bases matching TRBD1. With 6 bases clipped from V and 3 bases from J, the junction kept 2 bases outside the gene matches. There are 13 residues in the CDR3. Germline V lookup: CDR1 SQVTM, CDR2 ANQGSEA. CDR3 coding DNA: TGCAGCGTGGGGGACAGGGGGCACACTGAAGCTTTCTTT. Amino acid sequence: CSVGDRGHTEAFF.

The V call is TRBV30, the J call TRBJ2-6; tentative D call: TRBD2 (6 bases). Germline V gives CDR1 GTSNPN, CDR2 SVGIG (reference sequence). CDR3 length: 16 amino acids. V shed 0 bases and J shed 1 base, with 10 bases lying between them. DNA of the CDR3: TGTGCCTGGAGTGTAACGGGGGTTTCTGGGGCCAACGTCCTGACTTTC. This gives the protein CAWSVTGVSGANVLTF.

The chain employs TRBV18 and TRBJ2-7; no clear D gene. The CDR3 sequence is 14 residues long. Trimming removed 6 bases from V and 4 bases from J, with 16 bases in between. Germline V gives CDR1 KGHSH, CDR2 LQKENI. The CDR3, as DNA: TGTGCCAGCTCTCCGGAAGCCATGACTTACGAGCAGTACTTC. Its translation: CASSPEAMTYEQYF.

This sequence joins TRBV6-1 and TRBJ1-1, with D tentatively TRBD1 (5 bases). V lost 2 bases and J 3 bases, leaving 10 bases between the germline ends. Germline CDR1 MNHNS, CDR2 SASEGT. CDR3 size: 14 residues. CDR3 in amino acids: CASSESGKHTEAFF. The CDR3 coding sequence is TGTGCCAGCAGTGAATCAGGGAAACACACTGAAGCTTTCTTT.

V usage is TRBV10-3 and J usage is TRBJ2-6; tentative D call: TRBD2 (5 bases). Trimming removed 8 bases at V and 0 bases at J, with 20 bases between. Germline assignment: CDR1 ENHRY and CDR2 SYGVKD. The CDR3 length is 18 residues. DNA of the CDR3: TGTGCCATCGCTGGACCCCCAGATCGGGGCTCTGGGGCCAACGTCCTGACTTTC. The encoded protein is CAIAGPPDRGSGANVLTF.

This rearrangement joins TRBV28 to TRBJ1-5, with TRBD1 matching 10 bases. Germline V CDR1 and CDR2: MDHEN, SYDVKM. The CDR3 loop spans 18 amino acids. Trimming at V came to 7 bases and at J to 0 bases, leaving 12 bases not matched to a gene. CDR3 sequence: CASTLSRDRGDSNQPQHF. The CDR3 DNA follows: TGTGCCAGCACTCTTTCTCGGGACAGGGGCGATAGCAATCAGCCCCAGCATTTT.

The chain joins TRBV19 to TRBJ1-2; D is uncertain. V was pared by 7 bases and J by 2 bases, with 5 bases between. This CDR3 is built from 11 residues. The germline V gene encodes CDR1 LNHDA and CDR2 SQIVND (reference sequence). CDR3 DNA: TGTGCCAGTACCGCGAACTATGGCTACACCTTC. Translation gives CASTANYGYTF.

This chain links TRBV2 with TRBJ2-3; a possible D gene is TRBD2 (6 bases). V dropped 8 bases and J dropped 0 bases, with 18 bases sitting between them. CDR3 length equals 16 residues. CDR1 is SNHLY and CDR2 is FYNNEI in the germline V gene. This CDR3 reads CASGAGYRVSTDTQYF. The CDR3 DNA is TGTGCCAGCGGGGCGGGATATCGGGTCAGCACAGATACGCAGTATTTT.

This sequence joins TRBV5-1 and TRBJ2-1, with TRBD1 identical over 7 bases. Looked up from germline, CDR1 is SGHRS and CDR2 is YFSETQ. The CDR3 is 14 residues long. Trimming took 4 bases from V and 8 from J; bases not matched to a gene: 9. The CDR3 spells CASSPGQLYDEQFF. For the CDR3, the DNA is TGCGCCAGCAGCCCGGGACAGTTATACGATGAGCAGTTCTTC.